The entry below describes one T cell receptor (beta chain). There is no known antigen for this receptor. Base-call qualities are not available, and no considerably larger clone is one nucleotide away. These data belong to a study of CD8 T cells in Susac syndrome (dated by TCRdb to 2018 to 2020). Regarding the study in general: Repertoire sequencing was used to test whether CD8+ T cell activation and differentiation in Susac syndrome was antigen driven. The study compared CD8+ T cell repertoire clonality among over ten healthy donors, some 14 Susac syndrome patients and about 16 multiple sclerosis patients. Results the study describes overall, beyond this receptor: The TCR sequencing and HLA analysis was acknowledged to have included a relatively small number of individuals.

RNA was extracted using the RNeasy kit, and about 0.45 to 1 microgram was reverse transcribed with random hexamers. The immunoSEQ multiplex PCR assay, which covers 54 Vbeta and 13 Jbeta segments, was used to amplify TCR beta CDR3 regions. Bias from PCR amplification was corrected by using a synthetic template baseline for primer optimization and for computational correction. The paper's data handling went like this. Reads were annotated to V, D and J genes according to IMGT and were analyzed with immunoSEQ Analyzer, with only productive sequences retained. Clonality was computed as one minus Shannon entropy normalized by log2 of the number of productive unique sequences. For each patient and control, public and private clones were evaluated among the 100 most prevalent clones. A clone was defined as Susac-specific if it was absent from the healthy and MS cohorts, from some 1,100 published viral clones and from other ImmuneACCESS disease sequences. TCRdb reanalyzed the raw reads on its own, using fastp at Q25 for trimming and MiXCR for clone calling, and kept in-frame beta chains. Every entry covers one CDR3 protein and lists the most common genes and DNA from its rows. These V and J calls are TCRdb output, not the study's own analysis. Within this sample are about 73,000 distinct CDR3 sequences, with 85% to 95% of them counted one time only. Approximately 0.4% of the sample belongs to the ten largest clones.

High-throughput TCR beta sequencing profiled peripheral blood CD8+ and CD4+ T cells from healthy donors, Susac syndrome patients and multiple sclerosis patients. Multiple sclerosis controls were treatment-naive patients with stable or active relapsing-remitting disease fulfilling revised McDonald criteria. Bulk CD8+ and CD4+ T cells were purified by magnetic negative isolation, while CD8+ TEMRA cells were enriched using FACS. Blood was collected in EDTA tubes and processed within 24 hours, with PBMCs isolated through density gradient centrifugation. PBMCs intended for TCR sequencing were frozen in liquid nitrogen and were later thawed in a 37 degrees C water bath. The sorted or isolated CD4+, CD8+ and CD8+ TEMRA cells had a purity of 90% or higher. The germline V gene (reference sequence) provides CDR1 SGHNT and CDR2 YYREEE. At the junction V is shortened by 6 bases and J by 5 bases, with 21 bases in between. CDR3 length: 16 amino acids, cysteine to phenylalanine. The sequence is cut down to CDR3 DNA, 48 bases in frame from base 1.

The rearranged chain carries TRBV5-4 and TRBJ2-1, with the D call perhaps TRBD1 or TRBD2, as 5 bases match in each case. The source of this sequence is a human donor with multiple sclerosis. The specimen was CD8+ T cells from PBMCs. The CDR3 loop reads CASNELGETIHNEQFF. The nucleotide sequence reads as follows: TGTGCCAGCAACGAACTAGGGGAGACTATTCACAATGAGCAGTTCTTC. Reference TRBV5-4 and TRBJ2-1 genes cover what lies past the CDR3, so the full variable domain is ETGVTQSPTHLIKTRGQQVTLRCSSQSGHNTVSWYQQALGQGPQFIFQYYREEENGRGNFPPRFSGLQFPNYSSELNVNALELDDSALYLCASNELGETIHNEQFFGPGTRLTVL.